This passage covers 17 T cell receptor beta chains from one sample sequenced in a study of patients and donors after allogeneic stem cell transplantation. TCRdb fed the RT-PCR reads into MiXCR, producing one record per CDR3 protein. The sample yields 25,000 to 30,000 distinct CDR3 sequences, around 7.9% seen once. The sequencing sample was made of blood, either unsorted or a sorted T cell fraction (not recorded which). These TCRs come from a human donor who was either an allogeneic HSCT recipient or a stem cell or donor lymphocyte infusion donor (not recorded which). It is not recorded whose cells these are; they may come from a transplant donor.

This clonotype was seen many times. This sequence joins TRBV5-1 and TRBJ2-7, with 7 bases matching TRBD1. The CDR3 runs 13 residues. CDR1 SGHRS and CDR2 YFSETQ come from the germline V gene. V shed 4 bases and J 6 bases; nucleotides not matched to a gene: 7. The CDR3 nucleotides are TGCGCCAGCAGCAGAGACAGGGCTGGCGAGCAGTACTTC. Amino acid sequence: CASSRDRAGEQYF.

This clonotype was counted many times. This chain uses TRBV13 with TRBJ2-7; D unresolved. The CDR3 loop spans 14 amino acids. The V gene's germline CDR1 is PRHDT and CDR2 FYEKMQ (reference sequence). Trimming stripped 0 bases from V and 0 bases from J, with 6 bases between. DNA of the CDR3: TGTGCCAGCAGCTTAGGGGACGGCTCCTACGAGCAGTACTTC. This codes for CASSLGDGSYEQYF.

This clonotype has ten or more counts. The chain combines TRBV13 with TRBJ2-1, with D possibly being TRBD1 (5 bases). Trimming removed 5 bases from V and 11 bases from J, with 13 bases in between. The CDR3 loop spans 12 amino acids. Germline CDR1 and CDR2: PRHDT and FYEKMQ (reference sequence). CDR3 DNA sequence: TGTGCCAGCAGCACGTACAGGTACAAGCAGTTCTTC. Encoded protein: CASSTYRYKQFF. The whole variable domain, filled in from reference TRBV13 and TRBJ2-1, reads AAGVIQSPRHLIKEKRETATLKCYPIPRHDTVYWYQQGPGQDPQFLISFYEKMQSDKGSIPDRFSAQQFSDYHSELNMSSLELGDSALYFCASSTYRYKQFFGPGTRLTVL.

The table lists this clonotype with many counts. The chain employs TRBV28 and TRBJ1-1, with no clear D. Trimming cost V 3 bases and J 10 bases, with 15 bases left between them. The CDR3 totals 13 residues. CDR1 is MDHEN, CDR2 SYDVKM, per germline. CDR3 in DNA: TGTGCCAGCAGTTTGCGGCAAATTGGTAGAGCTTTCTTT. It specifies CASSLRQIGRAFF.

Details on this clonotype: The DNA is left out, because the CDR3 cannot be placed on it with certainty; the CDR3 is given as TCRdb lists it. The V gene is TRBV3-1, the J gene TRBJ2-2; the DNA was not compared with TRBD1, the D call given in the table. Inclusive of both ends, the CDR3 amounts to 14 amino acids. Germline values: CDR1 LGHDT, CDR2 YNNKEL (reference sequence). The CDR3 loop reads CASSHDLTGELFFF.

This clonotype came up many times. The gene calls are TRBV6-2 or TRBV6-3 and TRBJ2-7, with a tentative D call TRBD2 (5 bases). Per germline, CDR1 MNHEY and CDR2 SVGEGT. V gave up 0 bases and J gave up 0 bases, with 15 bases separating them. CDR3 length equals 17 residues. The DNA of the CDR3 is TGTGCCAGCAGTTACTCAATCCGGCGGGTGAGCTCCTACGAGCAGTACTTC. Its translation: CASSYSIRRVSSYEQYF.

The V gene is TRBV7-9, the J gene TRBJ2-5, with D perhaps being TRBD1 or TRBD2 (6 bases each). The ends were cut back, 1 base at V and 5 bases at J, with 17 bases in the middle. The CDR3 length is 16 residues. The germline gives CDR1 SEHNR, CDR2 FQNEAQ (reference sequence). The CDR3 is CASSLGIGGQRETQYF. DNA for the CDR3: TGTGCCAGCAGCTTAGGTATAGGGGGGCAACGGGAGACCCAGTACTTC. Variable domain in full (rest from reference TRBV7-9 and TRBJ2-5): DTGVSQNPRHKITKRGQNVTFRCDPISEHNRLYWYRQTLGQGPEFLTYFQNEAQLEKSRLLSDRFSAERPKGSFSTLEIQRTEQGDSAMYLCASSLGIGGQRETQYFGPGTRLLVL.

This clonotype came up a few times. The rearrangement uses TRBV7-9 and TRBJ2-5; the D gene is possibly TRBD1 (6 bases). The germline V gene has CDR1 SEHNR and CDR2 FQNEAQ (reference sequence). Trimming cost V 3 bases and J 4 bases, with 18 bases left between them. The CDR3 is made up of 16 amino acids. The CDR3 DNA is TGTGCCAGCAGCTTCTCGGTTGATTGGACAGTAGAGACCCAGTACTTC. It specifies CASSFSVDWTVETQYF.

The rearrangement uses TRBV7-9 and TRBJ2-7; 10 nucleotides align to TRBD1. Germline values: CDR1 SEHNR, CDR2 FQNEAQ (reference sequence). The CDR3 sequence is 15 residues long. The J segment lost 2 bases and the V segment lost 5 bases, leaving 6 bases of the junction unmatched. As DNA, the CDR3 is TGTGCCAGCAGCGGGGGACAGGGGAATCCCTACGAGCAGTACTTC. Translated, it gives CASSGGQGNPYEQYF.

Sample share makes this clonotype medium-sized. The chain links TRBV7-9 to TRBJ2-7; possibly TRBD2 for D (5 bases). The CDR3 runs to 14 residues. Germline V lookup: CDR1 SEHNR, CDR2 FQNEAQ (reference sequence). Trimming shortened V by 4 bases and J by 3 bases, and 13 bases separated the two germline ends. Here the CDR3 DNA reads TGTGCCAGCAGCTCCCGGGAAATTAACTACGAGCAGTACTTC. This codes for CASSSREINYEQYF.

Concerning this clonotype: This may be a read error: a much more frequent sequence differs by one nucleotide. The CDR3 reads CSAGRGHKNTEAFF. CDR3 DNA sequence: TGCAGTGCCGGAAGGGGCCATAAGAACACTGAAGCTTTCTTT. J is TRBJ1-1 and V is TRBV20-1; a weak D match, TRBD1 (5 bases). With 6 bases removed from V and 1 base from J, the gap between germline ends came to 15 bases. Germline-derived CDR1 and CDR2 are DFQATT and SNEGSKA (reference sequence). The CDR3 spans 14 residues.

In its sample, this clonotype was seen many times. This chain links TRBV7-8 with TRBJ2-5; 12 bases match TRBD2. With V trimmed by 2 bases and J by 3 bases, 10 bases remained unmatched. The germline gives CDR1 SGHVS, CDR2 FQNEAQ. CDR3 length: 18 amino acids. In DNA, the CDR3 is TGTGCCAGCAGCTTACGTGGGACTAGCGGGTCATGGGAAGAGACCCAGTACTTC. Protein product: CASSLRGTSGSWEETQYF.

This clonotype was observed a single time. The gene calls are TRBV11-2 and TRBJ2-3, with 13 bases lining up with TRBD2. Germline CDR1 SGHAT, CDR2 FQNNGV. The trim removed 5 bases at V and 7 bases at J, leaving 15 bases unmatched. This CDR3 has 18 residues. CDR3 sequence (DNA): TGTGCCAGCAGCGCAGCGGGGACTAGCGGGGCTGCACAAAATACGCAGTATTTT. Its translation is CASSAAGTSGAAQNTQYF.

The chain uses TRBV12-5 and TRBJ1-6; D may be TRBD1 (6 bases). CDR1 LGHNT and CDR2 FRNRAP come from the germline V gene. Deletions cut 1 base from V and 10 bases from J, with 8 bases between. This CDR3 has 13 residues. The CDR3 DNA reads TGTGCTAGTGGTTTGGAGGGGGGATCACCCCTCCACTTT. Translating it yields CASGLEGGSPLHF.

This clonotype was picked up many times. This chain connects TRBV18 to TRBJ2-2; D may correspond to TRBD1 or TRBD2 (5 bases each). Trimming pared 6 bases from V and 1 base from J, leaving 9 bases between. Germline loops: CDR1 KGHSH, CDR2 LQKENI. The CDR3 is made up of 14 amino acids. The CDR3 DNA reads TGTGCCAGCTCGGGACGGGAGAACACCGGGGAGCTGTTTTTT. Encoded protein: CASSGRENTGELFF.

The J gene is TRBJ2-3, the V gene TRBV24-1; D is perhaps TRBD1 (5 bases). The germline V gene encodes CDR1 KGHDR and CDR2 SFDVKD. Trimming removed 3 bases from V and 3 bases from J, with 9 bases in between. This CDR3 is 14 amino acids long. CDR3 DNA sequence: TGTGCCACCAGTGATAAGCAGGGAACAGATACGCAGTATTTT. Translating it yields CATSDKQGTDTQYF.

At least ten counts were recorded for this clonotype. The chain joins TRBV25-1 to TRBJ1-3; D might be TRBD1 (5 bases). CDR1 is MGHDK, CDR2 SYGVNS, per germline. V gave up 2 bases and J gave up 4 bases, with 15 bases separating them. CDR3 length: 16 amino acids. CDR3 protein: CASSEGGATSGNTIYF. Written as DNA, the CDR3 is TGTGCCAGCAGTGAAGGGGGAGCGACATCCGGAAACACCATATATTTT.